The 12 T cell receptor beta chains listed next were all sequenced from one sample in a study of blood T cell repertoires in COVID-19. Repertoires were generated with immunoSEQ multiplex PCR, while TCRdb's copy carries only in-frame clones and drops some. The sample has roughly 97,000 clones, around four fifths seen once. The sequenced sample consisted of peripheral blood. The source is a man between 65 and 79 years old with acute or convalescent COVID-19.

The CDR3 region is CASSQYYGERNTEAFF. CDR3 in DNA: TGTGCCAGCAGCCAATACTACGGGGAAAGGAACACTGAAGCTTTCTTT. The chain combines TRBV3-1 (or the pseudogene TRBV3-2) with TRBJ1-1; the D is unclear. The CDR3 has 16 residues. CDR1 is LGHDT, CDR2 YNNKEL, per germline (reference sequence). The V and J ends lost 2 bases and 1 base respectively, with 14 bases between them.

This clone was found once. V is TRBV9 and J is TRBJ2-7; D gene ambiguous. Germline CDR1 reads SGDLS; CDR2 reads YYNGEE. The CDR3 extends over 15 amino acids. Between the trimmed V and J ends, which lost 0 bases and 3 bases, there was a span of 13 bases. The CDR3 loop reads CASSVDLSLYYEQYF. The CDR3 DNA follows: TGTGCCAGCAGCGTAGATCTTAGCTTGTACTACGAGCAGTACTTC.

The chain employs TRBV25-1 and TRBJ2-1; 9 nucleotides match TRBD2. The CDR3 spans 13 residues. V was clipped by 4 bases and J by 10 bases; unmatched bases: 5. Germline lookup yields CDR1 MGHDK and CDR2 SYGVNS. CDR3: CASSALAGKEQFF. As DNA, the CDR3 is TGTGCCAGCAGTGCGCTAGCGGGAAAAGAGCAGTTCTTC.

The CDR3 here is CASSLVSQGHEKLFF. The CDR3 DNA sequence: TGCGCCAGCAGCTTGGTGAGTCAGGGTCATGAAAAACTGTTTTTT. The rearrangement links TRBV5-1 to TRBJ1-4, with D possibly matching TRBD1 (5 bases). CDR1 is SGHRS, CDR2 YFSETQ, per germline. The germline V and J ends were trimmed by 0 bases and 6 bases, with 12 bases remaining between them. CDR3 size: 15 residues.

This clone was detected only a few times. J is TRBJ2-5 and V is TRBV1; the D call TRBD1 from the table was never checked on the DNA. TRBV1 is marked as a pseudogene. CDR3 length: 9 residues. CDR3 DNA sequence: TGCGGCCGCCAAGAGACCCAGTACTTC. This translates into CGRQETQYF.

V usage is TRBV18 and J usage is TRBJ2-7; TRBD1 aligns across 9 bases. Losses at the gene ends were 4 bases for V and 3 bases for J; bases not matched to a gene: 7. CDR1 and CDR2 (germline): KGHSH, LQKENI. This CDR3 region has 15 residues. CDR3 nucleotides: TGTGCCAGCTCACTGAAGACAGGGGGAAACTACGAGCAGTACTTC. As protein: CASSLKTGGNYEQYF.

Here the CDR3 reads CASSENGNLQETQYF. CDR3 in DNA: TGCGCCAGCAGCGAAAACGGGAACCTCCAAGAGACCCAGTACTTC. The V and J genes are TRBV5-1 and TRBJ2-5, with D possibly TRBD2 on 5 matching bases. Trimming removed 4 bases at V and 1 base at J, with 14 bases between. Germline V lookup: CDR1 SGHRS, CDR2 YFSETQ. CDR3 size: 15 residues.

The chain uses TRBV6-6 and TRBJ2-7; 10 positions agree with TRBD1. CDR3 length: 16 residues. Per germline, CDR1 MNHNY and CDR2 SVGAGI (reference sequence). The V gene end was trimmed by 5 bases and the J gene end by 3 bases; junction bases not matched to a gene: 10. CDR3 bases: TGTGCCAGCAGTCATCCAGGGGACAGGGGAAGCTACGAGCAGTACTTC. The encoded protein is CASSHPGDRGSYEQYF.

The chain employs TRBV7-2 and TRBJ1-6, with a weak D call TRBD1 (5 bases). The CDR3 consists of 16 residues. Trimming took 0 bases from V and 7 from J, leaving 13 bases between them. The germline gives CDR1 SGHTA, CDR2 FQGNSA. CDR3 amino acids: CASSLAGPRSNSPLHF. Here the CDR3 DNA reads TGTGCCAGCAGCTTAGCGGGGCCTCGAAGCAATTCACCCCTCCACTTT.

A single count supports this clone. The V call is TRBV6-5, the J call TRBJ1-2; possible D gene TRBD1, 5 bases. The CDR3 totals 16 residues. Per germline, CDR1 MNHEY and CDR2 SVGAGI. V lost 4 bases and J 7 bases, leaving 22 bases between the germline ends. In nucleotides, the CDR3 is TGTGCCAGCAGTTTTACACTCAGGGCGTTTGGCACTGGCTACACCTTC. Residues: CASSFTLRAFGTGYTF.

This sequence joins TRBV5-6 and TRBJ2-7, with 7 positions matching TRBD1. The CDR3 is 13 amino acids. V dropped 6 bases and J dropped 3; count of bases not matched to a gene: 6. CDR1 and CDR2 (germline): SGHDT, YYEEEE. The CDR3 is CASNAQGVYEQYF. In DNA, the CDR3 is TGTGCCAGCAACGCTCAGGGGGTCTACGAGCAGTACTTC.

The gene calls are TRBV5-1 and TRBJ2-5; the D is unclear. Per germline, CDR1 SGHRS and CDR2 YFSETQ. The CDR3 loop spans 12 amino acids. Trimming left V 4 bases short and J 0 bases short, with 4 bases between. CDR3 sequence (DNA): TGCGCCAGCAGCCAAAACCAAGAGACCCAGTACTTC. As protein: CASSQNQETQYF.